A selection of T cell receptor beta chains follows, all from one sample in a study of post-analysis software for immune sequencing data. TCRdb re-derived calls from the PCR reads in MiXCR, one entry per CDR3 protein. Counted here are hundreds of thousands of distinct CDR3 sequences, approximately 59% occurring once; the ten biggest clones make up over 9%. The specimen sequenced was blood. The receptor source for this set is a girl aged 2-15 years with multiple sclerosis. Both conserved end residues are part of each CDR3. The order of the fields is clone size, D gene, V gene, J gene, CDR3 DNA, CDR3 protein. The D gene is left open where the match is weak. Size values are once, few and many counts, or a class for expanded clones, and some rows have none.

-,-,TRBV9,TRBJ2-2,TGTGCCAGCAGCCCGCCGGGACGGGCGAACACCGGGGAGCTGTTTTTT,CASSPPGRANTGELFF
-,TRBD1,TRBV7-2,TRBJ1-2,TGTGCCAACAGTCTCACAGGGGGCGGGAACTATGGCTACACCTTC,CANSLTGGGNYGYTF
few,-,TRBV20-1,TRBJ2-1,TGCAGTGCCCGCCGGGAAGCGGTGAATGAGCAGTTCTTC,CSARREAVNEQFF
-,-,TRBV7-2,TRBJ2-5,TGTGCCAGCAGTTCCCTTGGAGCCAGGGCCCAGTACTTC,CASSSLGARAQYF
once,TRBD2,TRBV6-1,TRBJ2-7,TGTGCCAGCAGTGAACAGCGGGACTCCGAGCAGTACTTC,CASSEQRDSEQYF
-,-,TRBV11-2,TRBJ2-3,TGTGCCAGCAGCCCGAGGGGGGCAGGGGATACGCAGTATTTT,CASSPRGAGDTQYF
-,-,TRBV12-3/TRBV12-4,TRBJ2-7,TGTGCCAGCCAGGGCAGCTCCTACGAGCAGTACTTC,CASQGSSYEQYF
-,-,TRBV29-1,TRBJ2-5,TGCAGCGTTGCGCCCTTCCTAGAGACCCAGTACTTC,CSVAPFLETQYF
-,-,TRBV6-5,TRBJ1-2,TGTGCCACCCGTTGGGCCCGGGCTAGCTATGGCTACACCTTC,CATRWARASYGYTF
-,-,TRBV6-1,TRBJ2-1,TGTGCCAGCAGCTATTGGGGGAATGAGCAGTTCTTC,CASSYWGNEQFF
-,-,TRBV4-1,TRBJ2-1,TGCGCCAGCAGCCAAGCGGGAGTACCCTACAATGAGCAGTTCTTC,CASSQAGVPYNEQFF
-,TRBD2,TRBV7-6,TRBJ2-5,TGTGCCAGCAGCTTAATCAGCGGGGGGGCGTTATCCCAAGAGACCCAGTACTTC,CASSLISGGALSQETQYF